This T cell receptor (beta chain) is drawn from a study of T cells in Graves' hyperthyroidism and ophthalmopathy. The study's findings and limits: Most clonotypes expanded in the thyroid (above 0.001) were also present in blood.

Unmatched junction bases numbered 6, after V lost 5 bases and J lost 4 bases. This CDR3 comprises 14 residues. Germline V gene data show CDR1 as SGHVS and CDR2 as FQNEAQ. Amplified TCR beta CDR3 regions came from RNA transcripts. HTBI primers drove first-round RT-PCR of the TCR CDR3. TCRdb used MiXCR to reprocess the multiplex PCR reads, holding one entry per CDR3 protein. In the table there are about 360,000 distinct CDR3 sequences, approximately 13% of which are singletons. Ten or more counts support this clonotype. Antigen specificity is unknown. Material: blood. The TCR was taken from a woman in her late teens or twenties with Graves' hyperthyroidism. The chain links TRBV7-8 to TRBJ2-7, with 9 bases lining up with TRBD1. In nucleotides, the CDR3 is TGTGCCAGCAGCGAACCGGGACAGGGATACGAGCAGTACTTC. Its protein product is CASSEPGQGYEQYF.